This paragraph reports one T cell receptor (beta chain). Isolating CD4+ and CD8+ cells involved positive magnetic bead selection on an AutoMACS. Their purity was then checked by flow cytometry. Per the original data handling: Published virus-specific TCRB sequences matched only a few of the patient CD8+ clones exceeding 1%. The method was immunoSEQ multiplex PCR; TCRdb's version includes in-frame clones alone and lacks a portion of them. The V and J calls and clone size come from that table; D and trimming were worked out from the DNA. The sample consists of about 1,400 clones, approximately 80% of them appearing once. This sample was included in a study of somatic mutations in cytotoxic T cells in rheumatoid arthritis. Germline loops: CDR1 MNHEY, CDR2 SMNVEV (reference sequence). V lost 7 bases, J lost 8 bases, and 15 bases lay in between. This CDR3 contains 14 residues.

Sequencing used CD8+ T cells sorted from blood. The chain uses TRBV27 and TRBJ1-6, with TRBD1 as a possible D gene (5 bases). This clonotype was sampled from an adult with rheumatoid arthritis. The CDR3 reads CASTLQGFHSPLHF. CDR3 coding DNA: TGTGCCAGCACTCTCCAGGGTTTTCATTCACCCCTCCACTTT.